The 10 T cell receptor beta chains in this list originate from one sample, sequenced in a study of T cells in Graves' hyperthyroidism and ophthalmopathy (dated by TCRdb to about 2019). Library preparation was by multiplex PCR. These reads were obtained on an Illumina HiSeq 2000. The TCR beta CDR3 regions were amplified from RNA transcripts. A first-round RT-PCR of the TCR CDR3 used the HTBI primer set with the Qiagen OneStep RT-PCR kit. TCRdb trimmed public reads at Q25 via fastp, called clones via MiXCR and kept in-frame beta chains. One record per CDR3 amino acid sequence lists the most common genes and DNA. The sample table shows about 500,000 distinct CDR3 sequences, and over 15% are seen once. The top ten clones comprise around a sixth of the sample. Sequencing used blood. These receptors were collected from a woman in her late teens or twenties with Graves' hyperthyroidism.

This clonotype was detected many times. The J gene is TRBJ2-5, the V gene TRBV24-1, with TRBD1 matching over 8 bases. Looked up from germline, CDR1 is KGHDR and CDR2 is SFDVKD. This CDR3 region has 18 residues. The V and J ends lost 2 bases and 2 bases, in that order; junction bases with no gene match: 12. CDR3 DNA sequence: TGTGCCACCAGTGATTCCCGGGACAGGATTTTACTACAAGAGACCCAGTACTTC. It encodes CATSDSRDRILLQETQYF.

A few counts support this clonotype. The genes are TRBV5-1 and TRBJ2-7, with 7 bases matching TRBD1. The CDR3 runs 15 residues. CDR1 and CDR2 (germline): SGHRS, YFSETQ. The ends lost 2 bases at V and 2 bases at J; junction bases unmatched: 7. The CDR3 DNA follows: TGCGCCAGCAGCTTACGGGACAGCGGAACCTACGAGCAGTACTTC. It translates to CASSLRDSGTYEQYF.

As to this clonotype: The junction departs from the called germline gene at one end, perhaps through a read error. The chain is built from TRBV12-3 or TRBV12-4 and TRBJ1-1; maybe TRBD1 (6 bases). This CDR3 region has 13 residues. The CDR3 nucleotides are TGTGCCAGCAGTTTAGGGACCCGGGGGCAAGCTTCCTTT. This gives the protein CASSLGTRGQASF.

This clonotype turned up a few times. The chain recombines TRBV6-2 or TRBV6-3 with TRBJ2-1, with D perhaps being TRBD1 or TRBD2 (6 bases each). The ends were cut back, 4 bases at V and 8 bases at J, with 12 bases in the middle. Per germline, CDR1 MNHEY and CDR2 SVGEGT. The CDR3 extends over 13 amino acids. This CDR3 reads CASSSGGSDEQFF. The CDR3 DNA sequence: TGTGCCAGCAGTTCCGGGGGCAGCGATGAGCAGTTCTTC.

The CDR3 here is CAISGGTRGIDTQYF. CDR3 DNA sequence: TGTGCCATCAGCGGTGGGACTAGAGGGATAGATACGCAGTATTTT. The chain couples TRBV10-3 to TRBJ2-3, with 8 positions matching TRBD2. The CDR3 consists of 15 residues. CDR1 and CDR2 from the germline V gene are ENHRY and SYGVKD. With 6 bases clipped from V and 5 bases from J, the junction kept 10 bases outside the gene matches.

This clonotype was recorded at least ten times. This chain connects TRBV7-2 to TRBJ2-1; no definite D call. CDR3 length: 12 amino acids. Germline V lookup: CDR1 SGHTA, CDR2 FQGNSA. With 1 base removed from V and 10 bases from J, the gap between germline ends came to 8 bases. For the CDR3, the DNA is TGTGCCAGCAGCTTAGTTTCCAACGAGCAGTTCTTC. Its protein product is CASSLVSNEQFF. The full variable domain, completed using reference TRBV7-2 and TRBJ2-1, is GAGVSQSPSNKVTEKGKDVELRCDPISGHTALYWYRQSLGQGLEFLIYFQGNSAPDKSGLPSDRFSAERTGGSVSTLTIQRTQQEDSAVYLCASSLVSNEQFFGPGTRLTVL.

This clonotype was counted at least ten times. The chain uses TRBV27 and TRBJ2-7; 7 positions agree with TRBD1. Germline V CDR1 and CDR2: MNHEY, SMNVEV (reference sequence). V lost 6 bases, J lost 4 bases, and 9 bases stayed unmatched. The CDR3 spans 14 residues. DNA for the CDR3: TGTGCCAGCAGGGGGGAGAAGGACAGGTACGAGCAGTACTTC. This gives the protein CASRGEKDRYEQYF.

This chain uses TRBV5-6 with TRBJ1-2, with 7 bases fitting TRBD1. V was pared by 4 bases and J by 2 bases, with 5 bases of the junction left unmatched. Germline lookup yields CDR1 SGHDT and CDR2 YYEEEE. The CDR3 has 14 amino acids. CDR3 amino acids: CASSVTGRNYGYTF. CDR3 DNA sequence: TGTGCCAGCAGCGTGACAGGGAGAAACTATGGCTACACCTTC.

This clonotype was detected a few times. The chain is built from TRBV6-1 and TRBJ1-5, with 8 bases lining up with TRBD1. With V trimmed by 5 bases and J by 5 bases, 2 bases remained unmatched. CDR3 size: 13 residues. Germline assignment: CDR1 MNHNS and CDR2 SASEGT. The CDR3 loop reads CASSRTGYQPQHF. CDR3 in DNA: TGTGCCAGCAGTCGGACAGGGTATCAGCCCCAGCATTTT.

In this sample, this clonotype turned up many times. V usage is TRBV3-1 and J usage is TRBJ2-7, with D maybe TRBD1 (6 bases). This CDR3 region has 15 residues. Between the trimmed V and J ends, which lost 4 bases and 3 bases, there was a span of 16 bases. From germline, CDR1 is LGHDT and CDR2 YNNKEL (reference sequence). The DNA for the CDR3 is TGTGCCAGCAGCCGCCAGATAGGGGGAAACTACGAGCAGTACTTC. This translates into CASSRQIGGNYEQYF.